The sequence of this TCR beta chain was determined in a study of cytomegalovirus exposure and HLA in healthy donors. CDR3 length: 13 amino acids. CDR1 is SGDLS, CDR2 YYNGEE, per germline. Unmatched junction bases numbered 4, after V lost 4 bases and J lost 5 bases. 60 Vbeta and 13 Jbeta primers were used in PCR. Clones were read by immunoSEQ multiplex PCR, and TCRdb kept only the in-frame ones, dropping some. The sample holds 160,000 or so clones; about 80% are singletons and the top ten take about 9.6%. The gene calls are TRBV9 and TRBJ1-2; 8 bases agree with TRBD1. This receptor was identified in a man between 18 and 29 years old in good health and CMV-seropositive. The sequencing sample was made of PBMCs. CDR3 sequence reads: CASSPTGVYGYTF. CDR3 sequence (DNA): TGTGCCAGCAGCCCGACAGGGGTGTATGGCTACACCTTC.